The rows below give T cell receptor beta chains drawn from one sample of a study of shared clonotypes between healthy human individuals. TCRdb's table, derived via immunoSEQ multiplex PCR, lists solely in-frame clones and lacks some. This sample has about 490,000 clones; around 80% occur once, and the top ten carry 9.5% to 15%. Source material: PBMCs. The receptors derive from a woman in her thirties or forties in good health. Some clones in this sample may be carry-over from other donors' samples. Each CDR3 is given with its conserved first and last residue. The D gene is left open where the match is weak. The size of a clone is reported for some rows only, either as once, few or many, or as a class for expanded clones.

TRBV2	NA	TRBJ2-2	TRBD2	TGTGCCAGCAGCTGGACTAGCGGAGCCACCGGGGAGCTGTTTTTT	CASSWTSGATGELFF
TRBV2	NA	TRBJ2-2	NA	TGTGCCAGCAGCGAGCTCTTCGGGTTTAACACCGGGGAGCTGTTTTTT	CASSELFGFNTGELFF
TRBV28	NA	TRBJ2-5	TRBD1	TGTGCCAGCCGTAGAGGGGGCCTCTGGGACCAGTACTTC	CASRRGGLWDQYF
TRBV7-8	NA	TRBJ2-7	TRBD2	TGTGCCAGCAGCTACGGCACTAGCGTCTACGAGCAGTACTTC	CASSYGTSVYEQYF
TRBV28	NA	TRBJ2-7	NA	TGTGCCACCCAGGGCAGCACCTACGAGCAGTACTTC	CATQGSTYEQYF
TRBV19	NA	TRBJ2-7	TRBD1	TGTGCCAGTAGTATAGCCCGGACAGGGCATACGTTCTTTGGCGAGCAGTACTTC	CASSIARTGHTFFGEQYF
TRBV7-2	NA	TRBJ1-1	TRBD1	TGTGCCAGCAGCGAGCGGACAGGGGGCACTGAAGCTTTCTTT	CASSERTGGTEAFF
TRBV7-9	NA	TRBJ2-2	TRBD2	TGTGCCAGCAGCTTTGGCGGCGGGAGGGCAGGTACCGGGGAGCTGTTTTTT	CASSFGGGRAGTGELFF
TRBV28	NA	TRBJ1-3	TRBD1	TGTGCCAGCACCACGCCGGACAGGGGGCCTGGAAACACCATATATTTT	CASTTPDRGPGNTIYF
TRBV7-2	NA	TRBJ1-3	NA	TGTGCCAGCACCACAGAACCTGGAAACACCATATATTTT	CASTTEPGNTIYF
TRBV11-2	few	TRBJ2-7	NA	TGTGCCAGCAGCCTCAACTACGAGCAGTACTTC	CASSLNYEQYF
TRBV30	NA	TRBJ2-1	NA	TGTGCCTGTACTAATGGACAGAGCTCCTACAATGAGCAGTTCTTC	CACTNGQSSYNEQFF
TRBV19	NA	TRBJ2-2	TRBD2	TGTGCCAGTAACGTTAGGGGACTAGCAGCAACCGGGGAGCTGTTTTTT	CASNVRGLAATGELFF
TRBV7-9	NA	TRBJ1-4	NA	TGTGCCAGCAGCTTAGACCTTAATTCTGAAAAACTGTTTTTT	CASSLDLNSEKLFF
TRBV5-1	NA	TRBJ2-5	TRBD2	TGCGCCAGCAGCTTGGTTGCGGGGGGGGCAGAGACCCAGTACTTC	CASSLVAGGAETQYF
TRBV6-1	NA	TRBJ2-3	NA	TGTGCCAGCAGGTCGGCGGGTGGAGATACGCAGTATTTT	CASRSAGGDTQYF
TRBV7-9	NA	TRBJ2-4	TRBD2	TGTGCCAGCAGCTCGGGACTAGCGGATACACTAGCCAAAAACATTCAGTACTTC	CASSSGLADTLAKNIQYF
TRBV4-2	NA	TRBJ2-3	TRBD2	TGTGCCAGCAGCCAAGATTGGACTAGCGGAGCAGATACGCAGTGTTTT	CASSQDWTSGADTQCF
TRBV19	NA	TRBJ2-1	NA	TGTGCCAGTAGTATAGGTGAAGGGGCCGGGACAAAGCAGTTCTTC	CASSIGEGAGTKQFF
TRBV5-5	NA	TRBJ2-1	NA	TGTGCCAGCAGCTTAGGAGGGGCTCTATCCTACAATGAGCAGTTCTTC	CASSLGGALSYNEQFF
TRBV6-1	NA	TRBJ2-7	NA	TGTGCCAGCAGTGCGATAGGGGAGCAGTACTTC	CASSAIGEQYF
TRBV5-4	NA	TRBJ2-5	TRBD1	TGTGCCAGCAGCCAAGGGGACAGGGATGAGACCCAGTACTTC	CASSQGDRDETQYF
TRBV7-2	NA	TRBJ2-7	TRBD1	TGTGCCAGCAGCTTAAGGCCGGGACAGGGACCCTACGAGCAGTACTTC	CASSLRPGQGPYEQYF